Presented here are 5 T cell receptor beta chains from one specimen sequenced in a study of blood T cell repertoires in COVID-19. The assay was immunoSEQ multiplex PCR, and TCRdb's table has in-frame clones only and misses some. The sample yields around 370,000 clones, more than 75% seen once. The sequencing input was PBMCs or T cells enriched from blood (not recorded which). The receptors shown here come from a woman between 18 and 30 years old who had recovered from COVID-19.

The chain carries TRBV5-1 and TRBJ1-2, with D possibly matching TRBD1 (5 bases). Trimming stripped 4 bases from V and 8 bases from J, with 18 bases between. The germline V gene encodes CDR1 SGHRS and CDR2 YFSETQ. This CDR3 spans 14 amino acids. CDR3 sequence (DNA): TGCGCCAGCAGCGCGGAGCCCGGGACTGAGGGCTACACCTTC. Translated: CASSAEPGTEGYTF.

CDR3 in DNA: TGTGCCAGCAGGGGGACAGGGGAAGGGGAAAAACTGTTTTTT. Protein sequence: CASRGTGEGEKLFF. The chain employs TRBV28 and TRBJ1-4; TRBD1 aligns across 10 bases. Trimming took 6 bases from V and 8 from J; bases not matched to a gene: 6. The germline gives CDR1 MDHEN, CDR2 SYDVKM. The CDR3 extends over 14 amino acids.

The chain carries TRBV5-1 and TRBJ1-1; possibly TRBD1 for D (5 bases). The V end was cut by 3 bases, the J end by 5 bases, with 17 bases between. Germline values: CDR1 SGHRS, CDR2 YFSETQ. The CDR3 spans 15 residues. The CDR3 is CASSYWPGMGTEAFF. In nucleotides, the CDR3 is TGCGCCAGCAGCTATTGGCCAGGGATGGGGACTGAAGCTTTCTTT.

The rearrangement links TRBV11-3 to TRBJ2-1; 7 nucleotides line up with TRBD1. Germline V lookup: CDR1 SGHNT, CDR2 YENEEA. Trimming cost V 5 bases and J 4 bases; bases outside gene matches: 2. The CDR3 loop spans 13 amino acids. CDR3 sequence: CASSTRGYNEQFF. The CDR3 DNA sequence: TGTGCCAGCAGCACCAGGGGGTACAATGAGCAGTTCTTC.

This rearrangement joins TRBV29-1 to TRBJ2-5; the match to TRBD2 covers 8 bases. Germline assignment: CDR1 SQVTM and CDR2 ANQGSEA. The CDR3 is made up of 15 amino acids. The V segment lost 3 bases and the J segment 2 bases; nucleotides outside the gene matches: 8. CDR3 DNA sequence: TGCAGCGTTGAGCTGGGTAGCGGGGTACAAGAGACCCAGTACTTC. Residues: CSVELGSGVQETQYF.